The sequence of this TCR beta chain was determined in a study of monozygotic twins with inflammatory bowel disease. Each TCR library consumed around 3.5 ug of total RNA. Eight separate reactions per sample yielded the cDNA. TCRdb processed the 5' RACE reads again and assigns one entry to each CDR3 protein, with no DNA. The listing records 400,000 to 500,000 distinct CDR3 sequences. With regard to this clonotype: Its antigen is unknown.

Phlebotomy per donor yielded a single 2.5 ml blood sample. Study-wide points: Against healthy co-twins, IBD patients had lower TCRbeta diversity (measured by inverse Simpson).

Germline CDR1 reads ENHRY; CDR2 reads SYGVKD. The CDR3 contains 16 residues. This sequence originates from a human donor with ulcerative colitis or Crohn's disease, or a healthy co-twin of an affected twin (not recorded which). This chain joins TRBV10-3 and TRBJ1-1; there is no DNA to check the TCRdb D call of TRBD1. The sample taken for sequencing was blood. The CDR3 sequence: CAISERGAQGNTEAFF.